A selection of T cell receptor beta chains follows, all from one sample in a study of OX40 agonist ivuxolimab in advanced cancers. The method was immunoSEQ multiplex PCR; TCRdb's version includes in-frame clones alone and lacks a portion of them. The table has tens of thousands of clones, roughly four fifths seen once. The sample here was CD4+ or CD8+ T cells sorted from blood, taken in a trial of the OX40 agonist ivuxolimab. The receptors shown here come from an adult with an advanced solid tumor such as melanoma, head and neck, liver or kidney cancer. Each CDR3 is given with its conserved first and last residue. D genes are given only for firm matches. Where a row states a size, it is once, few, many or the class of an expanded clone; other rows omit it.

CDR3aa: CASNSWSSGANVLTF
CDR3nt: TGTGCCTCCAACTCGTGGAGCTCTGGGGCCAACGTCCTGACTTTC
len: 15
j_gene: TRBJ2-6
d_gene: -
abundance: -
v_gene: TRBV5-4

CDR3aa: CASWENPGLGGGELFF
CDR3nt: TGTGCCAGTTGGGAAAACCCGGGACTAGGAGGCGGGGAGCTGTTTTTT
len: 16
j_gene: TRBJ2-2
d_gene: TRBD2
abundance: -
v_gene: TRBV19

CDR3aa: CASSPQDRGYNSPLHF
CDR3nt: TGTGCCAGCAGCCCGCAGGACAGGGGGTATAATTCACCCCTCCACTTT
len: 16
j_gene: TRBJ1-6
d_gene: TRBD1
abundance: -
v_gene: TRBV7-3

CDR3aa: CASRDRQVYGYTF
CDR3nt: TGTGCCAGCAGAGACCGACAGGTTTATGGCTACACCTTC
len: 13
j_gene: TRBJ1-2
d_gene: -
abundance: -
v_gene: TRBV6-5

CDR3aa: CASSGTGAFF
CDR3nt: TGTGCCAGCAGCGGAACAGGGGCTTTCTTT
len: 10
j_gene: TRBJ1-1
d_gene: -
abundance: -
v_gene: TRBV6-6

CDR3aa: CASSPDRAHEQYF
CDR3nt: TGTGCCAGCTCACCAGACAGGGCCCACGAGCAGTACTTC
len: 13
j_gene: TRBJ2-7
d_gene: TRBD1
abundance: once
v_gene: TRBV18

CDR3aa: CASSQGWEQYF
CDR3nt: TGTGCCAGCAGCCAAGGGTGGGAGCAGTACTTC
len: 11
j_gene: TRBJ2-7
d_gene: -
abundance: -
v_gene: TRBV14

CDR3aa: CASSPLGQGVGYGYTF
CDR3nt: TGTGCCAGTAGTCCCCTCGGACAGGGGGTTGGCTATGGCTACACCTTC
len: 16
j_gene: TRBJ1-2
d_gene: TRBD1
abundance: -
v_gene: TRBV19

CDR3aa: CASSYLGDSPLHF
CDR3nt: TGTGCCAGCAGTTACCTAGGGGATTCACCCCTCCACTTT
len: 13
j_gene: TRBJ1-6
d_gene: -
abundance: once
v_gene: TRBV6-5

CDR3aa: CASSPLSVNSNQPQHF
CDR3nt: TGTGCCAGCTCACCACTCTCAGTTAATAGCAATCAGCCCCAGCATTTT
len: 16
j_gene: TRBJ1-5
d_gene: -
abundance: -
v_gene: TRBV18

CDR3aa: CASSGDRIYSNQPQHF
CDR3nt: TGTGCCAGCAGTGGCGACAGAATTTATAGCAATCAGCCCCAGCATTTT
len: 16
j_gene: TRBJ1-5
d_gene: -
abundance: -
v_gene: TRBV6-1

CDR3aa: CASSVLGRENEQFF
CDR3nt: TGTGCCAGCAGCGTCCTCGGGCGGGAGAATGAGCAGTTCTTC
len: 14
j_gene: TRBJ2-1
d_gene: TRBD2
abundance: -
v_gene: TRBV9

CDR3aa: CASRLRSTSTDTQYF
CDR3nt: TGTGCCAGCAGGCTCAGAAGTACTAGCACAGATACGCAGTATTTT
len: 15
j_gene: TRBJ2-3
d_gene: -
abundance: once
v_gene: TRBV28

CDR3aa: CSASDGQAAFF
CDR3nt: TGCAGTGCTAGCGACGGACAGGCTGCTTTCTTT
len: 11
j_gene: TRBJ1-1
d_gene: TRBD1
abundance: -
v_gene: TRBV20-1

CDR3aa: CASSSGSRNTEAFF
CDR3nt: TGTGCCAGTAGTTCCGGCAGCCGAAACACTGAAGCTTTCTTT
len: 14
j_gene: TRBJ1-1
d_gene: -
abundance: -
v_gene: TRBV19

CDR3aa: CASLTGGGSDTQYF
CDR3nt: TGTGCCAGCTTGACAGGGGGCGGGTCAGATACGCAGTATTTT
len: 14
j_gene: TRBJ2-3
d_gene: TRBD1
abundance: once
v_gene: TRBV28

CDR3aa: CASRPPGQGAWEQYF
CDR3nt: TGTGCCAGCAGGCCCCCGGGACAGGGGGCCTGGGAGCAGTACTTC
len: 15
j_gene: TRBJ2-7
d_gene: TRBD1
abundance: -
v_gene: TRBV6-6

CDR3aa: CAWSDSGSYEQYF
CDR3nt: TGTGCCTGGAGTGACTCCGGCTCCTACGAGCAGTACTTC
len: 13
j_gene: TRBJ2-7
d_gene: -
abundance: -
v_gene: TRBV30

CDR3aa: CSVSDSRGDGYTF
CDR3nt: TGCAGCGTTTCGGACAGCCGGGGCGATGGCTACACCTTC
len: 13
j_gene: TRBJ1-2
d_gene: -
abundance: -
v_gene: TRBV29-1

CDR3aa: CASSPLSPLDNSPLHF
CDR3nt: TGTGCCAGCTCACCGCTATCCCCCTTGGATAATTCACCCCTCCACTTT
len: 16
j_gene: TRBJ1-6
d_gene: -
abundance: once
v_gene: TRBV18

CDR3aa: CSVGTTSGNQPQHF
CDR3nt: TGCAGCGTTGGGACAACCTCAGGCAATCAGCCCCAGCATTTT
len: 14
j_gene: TRBJ1-5
d_gene: -
abundance: -
v_gene: TRBV29-1

CDR3aa: CSAGTAYGYTF
CDR3nt: TGCAGCGCCGGGACAGCGTATGGCTACACCTTC
len: 11
j_gene: TRBJ1-2
d_gene: TRBD1
abundance: -
v_gene: TRBV29-1

CDR3aa: CASSVDSGPDTQYF
CDR3nt: TGTGCCAGCAGCGTAGACTCGGGACCAGATACGCAGTATTTT
len: 14
j_gene: TRBJ2-3
d_gene: -
abundance: -
v_gene: TRBV9

CDR3aa: CASSLGPRTGYEQYF
CDR3nt: TGTGCCAGCAGCTTAGGCCCTCGTACTGGATACGAGCAGTACTTC
len: 15
j_gene: TRBJ2-7
d_gene: -
abundance: -
v_gene: TRBV11-2

CDR3aa: CASSPRGIDEQFF
CDR3nt: TGTGCCAGCTCTCCCAGGGGTATAGATGAGCAGTTCTTC
len: 13
j_gene: TRBJ2-1
d_gene: -
abundance: -
v_gene: TRBV18

CDR3aa: CASKTGWDYGYTF
CDR3nt: TGTGCCAGCAAGACAGGGTGGGACTATGGCTACACCTTC
len: 13
j_gene: TRBJ1-2
d_gene: TRBD1
abundance: -
v_gene: TRBV5-6

CDR3aa: CASSPQAPGEGEKLFF
CDR3nt: TGTGCCAGCTCACCACAAGCGCCAGGCGAAGGTGAAAAACTGTTTTTT
len: 16
j_gene: TRBJ1-4
d_gene: -
abundance: -
v_gene: TRBV18

CDR3aa: CASSYSGTGYNSPLHF
CDR3nt: TGTGCCAGCAGTTACTCCGGGACAGGGTATAATTCACCCCTCCACTTT
len: 16
j_gene: TRBJ1-6
d_gene: TRBD1
abundance: -
v_gene: TRBV6-5

CDR3aa: CASSLAGQGLIQETQYF
CDR3nt: TGCGCCAGCAGCTTGGCCGGACAGGGGCTTATCCAAGAGACCCAGTACTTC
len: 17
j_gene: TRBJ2-5
d_gene: TRBD1
abundance: few
v_gene: TRBV5-1

CDR3aa: CASSPKGPYEQYF
CDR3nt: TGTGCCAGCAGCCCTAAAGGACCCTACGAGCAGTACTTC
len: 13
j_gene: TRBJ2-7
d_gene: -
abundance: -
v_gene: TRBV7-9

CDR3aa: CASSLQSYEQYF
CDR3nt: TGCGCCAGCAGCTTGCAAAGCTACGAGCAGTACTTC
len: 12
j_gene: TRBJ2-7
d_gene: -
abundance: -
v_gene: TRBV5-1

CDR3aa: CASSGHPPYTGELFF
CDR3nt: TGTGCCAGCTCGGGACATCCTCCTTACACCGGGGAGCTGTTTTTT
len: 15
j_gene: TRBJ2-2
d_gene: -
abundance: -
v_gene: TRBV25-1

CDR3aa: CAWRVGGLAGFSGANVLTF
CDR3nt: TGTGCCTGGAGGGTGGGGGGGCTAGCGGGTTTCTCTGGGGCCAACGTCCTGACTTTC
len: 19
j_gene: TRBJ2-6
d_gene: TRBD2
abundance: -
v_gene: TRBV30

CDR3aa: CASSSDPTDTQYF
CDR3nt: TGTGCCAGCAGCTCCGACCCAACAGATACGCAGTATTTT
len: 13
j_gene: TRBJ2-3
d_gene: -
abundance: -
v_gene: TRBV7-3

CDR3aa: CASRRTSGSGGDTQYF
CDR3nt: TGTGCCAGCAGACGGACTAGCGGGAGTGGTGGTGATACGCAGTATTTT
len: 16
j_gene: TRBJ2-3
d_gene: TRBD2
abundance: -
v_gene: TRBV7-3

CDR3aa: CASRVRVTEAFF
CDR3nt: TGTGCCAGCAGAGTCAGGGTCACTGAAGCTTTCTTT
len: 12
j_gene: TRBJ1-1
d_gene: -
abundance: -
v_gene: TRBV6-1

CDR3aa: CASSSGTGADTQYF
CDR3nt: TGTGCCAGCAGTTCCGGGACAGGTGCAGATACGCAGTATTTT
len: 14
j_gene: TRBJ2-3
d_gene: TRBD1
abundance: -
v_gene: TRBV28

CDR3aa: CASSQDQIRVEAFF
CDR3nt: TGCGCCAGCAGCCAAGATCAAATCCGGGTGGAAGCTTTCTTT
len: 14
j_gene: TRBJ1-1
d_gene: -
abundance: -
v_gene: TRBV4-1

CDR3aa: CSVHVSGGTGELFF
CDR3nt: TGCAGCGTTCATGTTTCGGGGGGCACCGGGGAGCTGTTTTTT
len: 14
j_gene: TRBJ2-2
d_gene: TRBD2
abundance: -
v_gene: TRBV29-1

CDR3aa: CARRGGANTEAFF
CDR3nt: TGTGCCCGGAGGGGGGGCGCGAACACTGAAGCTTTCTTT
len: 13
j_gene: TRBJ1-1
d_gene: -
abundance: few
v_gene: TRBV30

CDR3aa: CASSSGTHGTEAFF
CDR3nt: TGTGCCAGCAGTTCAGGAACCCACGGCACTGAAGCTTTCTTT
len: 14
j_gene: TRBJ1-1
d_gene: -
abundance: -
v_gene: TRBV28

CDR3aa: CASSTGTGPYEQYF
CDR3nt: TGTGCCAGCAGCACCGGGACAGGGCCTTACGAGCAGTACTTC
len: 14
j_gene: TRBJ2-7
d_gene: TRBD1
abundance: -
v_gene: TRBV6-1

CDR3aa: CASSIAAMRSYNEQFF
CDR3nt: TGTGCCAGTAGTATAGCAGCTATGAGATCCTACAATGAGCAGTTCTTC
len: 16
j_gene: TRBJ2-1
d_gene: -
abundance: -
v_gene: TRBV19